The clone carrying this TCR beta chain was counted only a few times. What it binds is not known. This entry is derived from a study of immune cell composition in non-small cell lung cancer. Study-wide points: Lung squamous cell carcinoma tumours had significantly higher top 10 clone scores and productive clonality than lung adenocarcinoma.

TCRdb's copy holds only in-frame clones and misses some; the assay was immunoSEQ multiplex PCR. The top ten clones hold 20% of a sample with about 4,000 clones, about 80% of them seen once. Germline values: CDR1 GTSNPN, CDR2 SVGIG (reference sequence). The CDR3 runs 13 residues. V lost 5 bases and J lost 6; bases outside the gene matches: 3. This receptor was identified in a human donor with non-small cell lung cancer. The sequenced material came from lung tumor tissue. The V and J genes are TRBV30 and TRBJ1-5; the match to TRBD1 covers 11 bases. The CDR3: CAWGTGGSQPQHF. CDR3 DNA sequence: TGTGCCTGGGGGACAGGGGGGAGTCAGCCCCAGCATTTT.